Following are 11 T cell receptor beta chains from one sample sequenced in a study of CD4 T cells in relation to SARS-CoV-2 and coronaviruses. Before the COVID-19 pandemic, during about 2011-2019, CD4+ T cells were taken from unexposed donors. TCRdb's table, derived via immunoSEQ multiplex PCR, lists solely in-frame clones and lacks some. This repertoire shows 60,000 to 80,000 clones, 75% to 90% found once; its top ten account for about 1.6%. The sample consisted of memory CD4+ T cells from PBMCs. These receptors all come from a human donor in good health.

CDR3 sequence reads: CASSFSGNTQYF. As DNA, the CDR3 is TGTGCCAGCAGTTTTTCGGGGAATACGCAGTATTTT. The rearrangement links TRBV28 to TRBJ2-3, with D possibly TRBD2 on 5 matching bases. In germline, CDR1 is MDHEN, CDR2 SYDVKM. The CDR3 sequence is 12 residues long. V gave up 3 bases and J gave up 7 bases, with 8 bases separating them.

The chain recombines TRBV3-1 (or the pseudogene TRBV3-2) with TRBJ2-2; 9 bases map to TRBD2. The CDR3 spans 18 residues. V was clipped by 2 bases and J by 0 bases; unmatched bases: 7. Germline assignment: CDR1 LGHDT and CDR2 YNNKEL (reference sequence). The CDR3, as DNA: TGTGCCAGCAGCCAACGGCTAGCGGGGATCGCGAACACCGGGGAGCTGTTTTTT. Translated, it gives CASSQRLAGIANTGELFF.

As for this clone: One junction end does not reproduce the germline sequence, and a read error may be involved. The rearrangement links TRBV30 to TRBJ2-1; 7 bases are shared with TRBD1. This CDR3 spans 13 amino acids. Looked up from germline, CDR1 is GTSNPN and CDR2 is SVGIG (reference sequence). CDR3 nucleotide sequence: TGTGCCTGGAGTGATCAAACAGGGGATTCGGCGATCTTC. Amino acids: CAWSDQTGDSAIF. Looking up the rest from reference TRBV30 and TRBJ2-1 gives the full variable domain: SQTIHQWPATLVQPVGSPLSLECTVEGTSNPNLYWYRQAAGRGLQLLFYSVGIGQISSEVPQNLSASRPQDRQFILSSKKLLLSDSGFYLCAWSDQTGDSAIFGPGTRLTVL.

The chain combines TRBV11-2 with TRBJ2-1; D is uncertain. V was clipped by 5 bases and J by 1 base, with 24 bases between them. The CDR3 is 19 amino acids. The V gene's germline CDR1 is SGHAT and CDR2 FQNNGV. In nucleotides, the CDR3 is TGTGCCAGCAGCCCCCAAGCGTCAAAGAAGCGTCAGTCCTACAATGAGCAGTTCTTC. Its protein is CASSPQASKKRQSYNEQFF.

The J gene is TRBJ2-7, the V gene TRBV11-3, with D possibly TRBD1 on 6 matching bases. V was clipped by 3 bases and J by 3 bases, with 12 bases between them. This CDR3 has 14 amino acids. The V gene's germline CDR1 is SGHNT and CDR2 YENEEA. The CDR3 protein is CASSFRGTDYEQYF. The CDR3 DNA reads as TGTGCCAGCAGCTTTAGGGGGACGGACTACGAGCAGTACTTC.

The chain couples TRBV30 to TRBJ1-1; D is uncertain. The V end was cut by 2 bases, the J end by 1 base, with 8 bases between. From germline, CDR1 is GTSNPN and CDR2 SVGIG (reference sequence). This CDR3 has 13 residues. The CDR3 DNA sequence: TGTGCCTGGAGTAATAACAGGAACACTGAAGCTTTCTTT. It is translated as CAWSNNRNTEAFF. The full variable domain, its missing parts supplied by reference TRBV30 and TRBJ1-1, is SQTIHQWPATLVQPVGSPLSLECTVEGTSNPNLYWYRQAAGRGLQLLFYSVGIGQISSEVPQNLSASRPQDRQFILSSKKLLLSDSGFYLCAWSNNRNTEAFFGQGTRLTVV.

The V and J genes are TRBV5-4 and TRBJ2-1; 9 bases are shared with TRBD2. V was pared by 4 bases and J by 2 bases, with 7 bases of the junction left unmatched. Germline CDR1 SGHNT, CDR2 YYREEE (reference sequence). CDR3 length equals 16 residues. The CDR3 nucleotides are TGTGCCAGCAGCCCATTAGCGGGAGTCGCCTACAATGAGCAGTTCTTC. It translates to CASSPLAGVAYNEQFF. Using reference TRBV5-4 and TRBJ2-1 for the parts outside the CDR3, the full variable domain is ETGVTQSPTHLIKTRGQQVTLRCSSQSGHNTVSWYQQALGQGPQFIFQYYREEENGRGNFPPRFSGLQFPNYSSELNVNALELDDSALYLCASSPLAGVAYNEQFFGPGTRLTVL.

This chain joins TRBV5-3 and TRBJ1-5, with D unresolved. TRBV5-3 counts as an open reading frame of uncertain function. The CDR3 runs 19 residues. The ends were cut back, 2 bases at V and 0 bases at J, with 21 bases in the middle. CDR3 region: CARSFPGQASKHSNQPQHF. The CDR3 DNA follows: TGTGCCAGAAGCTTTCCGGGTCAGGCGTCAAAACATAGCAATCAGCCCCAGCATTTT.

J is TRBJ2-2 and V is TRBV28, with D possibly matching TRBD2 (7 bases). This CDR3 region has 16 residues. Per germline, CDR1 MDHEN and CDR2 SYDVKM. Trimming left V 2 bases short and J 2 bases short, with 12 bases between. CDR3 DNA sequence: TGTGCCAGCAGTTTAGCGGGGGCCGTCAACACCGGGGAGCTGTTTTTT. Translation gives CASSLAGAVNTGELFF.

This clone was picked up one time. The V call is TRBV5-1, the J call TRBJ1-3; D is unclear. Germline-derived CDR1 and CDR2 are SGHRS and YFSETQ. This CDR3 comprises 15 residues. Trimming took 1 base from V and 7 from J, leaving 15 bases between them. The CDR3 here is CASSLSVTPGNTIYF. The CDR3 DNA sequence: TGCGCCAGCAGCTTGTCCGTGACCCCCGGGAACACCATATATTTT.

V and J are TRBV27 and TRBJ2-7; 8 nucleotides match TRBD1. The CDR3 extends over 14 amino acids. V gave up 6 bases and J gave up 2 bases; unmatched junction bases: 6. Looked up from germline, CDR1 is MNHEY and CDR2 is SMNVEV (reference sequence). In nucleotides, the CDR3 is TGTGCCAGCAGGGAGGACAGGGCCCCCTACGAGCAGTACTTC. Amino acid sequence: CASREDRAPYEQYF.